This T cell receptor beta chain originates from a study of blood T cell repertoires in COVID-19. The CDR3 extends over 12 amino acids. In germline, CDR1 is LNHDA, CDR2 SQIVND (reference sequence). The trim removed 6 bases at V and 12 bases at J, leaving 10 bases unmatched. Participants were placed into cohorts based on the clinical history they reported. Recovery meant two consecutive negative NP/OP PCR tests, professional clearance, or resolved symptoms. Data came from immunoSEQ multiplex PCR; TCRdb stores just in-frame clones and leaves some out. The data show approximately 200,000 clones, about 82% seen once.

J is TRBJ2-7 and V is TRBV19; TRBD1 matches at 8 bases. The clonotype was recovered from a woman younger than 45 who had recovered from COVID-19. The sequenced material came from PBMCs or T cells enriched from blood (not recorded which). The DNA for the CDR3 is TGTGCCAGTAGCCGACAGGGGACGTATTTGTACTTC. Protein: CASSRQGTYLYF. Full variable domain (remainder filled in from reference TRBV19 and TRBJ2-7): DGGITQSPKYLFRKEGQNVTLSCEQNLNHDAMYWYRQDPGQGLRLIYYSQIVNDFQKGDIAEGYSVSREKKESFPLTVTSAQKNPTAFYLCASSRQGTYLYFGPGTRLTVT.